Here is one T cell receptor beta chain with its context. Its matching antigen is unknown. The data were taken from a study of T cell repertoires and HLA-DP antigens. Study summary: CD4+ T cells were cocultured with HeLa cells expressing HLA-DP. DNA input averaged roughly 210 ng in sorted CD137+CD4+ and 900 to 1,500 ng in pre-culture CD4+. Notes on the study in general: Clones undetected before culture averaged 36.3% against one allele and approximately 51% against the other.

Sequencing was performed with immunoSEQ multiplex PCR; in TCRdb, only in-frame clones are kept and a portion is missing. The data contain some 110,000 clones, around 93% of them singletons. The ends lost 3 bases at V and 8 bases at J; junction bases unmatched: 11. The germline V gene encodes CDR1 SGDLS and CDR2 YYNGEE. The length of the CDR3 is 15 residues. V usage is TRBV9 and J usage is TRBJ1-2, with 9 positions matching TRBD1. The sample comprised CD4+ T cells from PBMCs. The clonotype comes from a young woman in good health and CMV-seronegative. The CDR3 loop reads CASSAHPTGGGGYTF. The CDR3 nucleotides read TGTGCCAGCAGCGCGCACCCGACAGGGGGTGGGGGCTACACCTTC.